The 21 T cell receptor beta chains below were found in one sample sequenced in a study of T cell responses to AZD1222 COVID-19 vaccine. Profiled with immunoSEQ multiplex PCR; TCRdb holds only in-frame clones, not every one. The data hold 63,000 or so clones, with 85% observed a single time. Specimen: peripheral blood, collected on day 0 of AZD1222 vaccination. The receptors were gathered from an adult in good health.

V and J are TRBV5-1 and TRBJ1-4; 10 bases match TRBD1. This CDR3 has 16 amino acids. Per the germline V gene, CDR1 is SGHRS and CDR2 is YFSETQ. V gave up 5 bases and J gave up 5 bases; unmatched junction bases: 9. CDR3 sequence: CASSIGTGVLNEKLFF. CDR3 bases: TGCGCCAGCAGTATTGGGACAGGGGTCCTCAATGAAAAACTGTTTTTT.

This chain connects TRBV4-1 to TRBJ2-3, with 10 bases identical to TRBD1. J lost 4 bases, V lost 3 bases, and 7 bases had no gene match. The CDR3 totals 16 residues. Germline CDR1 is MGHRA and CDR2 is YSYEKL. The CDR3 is CASSQDGQGEADTQYF. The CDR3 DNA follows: TGCGCCAGCAGCCAGGATGGACAGGGGGAAGCAGATACGCAGTATTTT.

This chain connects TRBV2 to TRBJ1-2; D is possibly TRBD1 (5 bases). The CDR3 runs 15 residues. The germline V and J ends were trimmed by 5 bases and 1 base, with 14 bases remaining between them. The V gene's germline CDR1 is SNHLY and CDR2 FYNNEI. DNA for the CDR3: TGTGCCAGCAGTACCCCGGGACTCGATAACTATGGCTACACCTTC. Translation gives CASSTPGLDNYGYTF.

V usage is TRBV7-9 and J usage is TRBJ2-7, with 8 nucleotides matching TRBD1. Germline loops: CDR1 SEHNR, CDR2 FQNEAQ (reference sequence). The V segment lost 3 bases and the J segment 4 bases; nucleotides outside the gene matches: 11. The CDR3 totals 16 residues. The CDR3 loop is CASSFRQGANSYEQYF. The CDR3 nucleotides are TGTGCCAGCAGCTTCAGGCAGGGGGCGAACTCTTACGAGCAGTACTTC.

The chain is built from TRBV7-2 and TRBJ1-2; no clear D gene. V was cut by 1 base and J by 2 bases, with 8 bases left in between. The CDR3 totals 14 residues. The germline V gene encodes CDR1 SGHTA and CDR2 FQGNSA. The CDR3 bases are TGTGCCAGCAGCTTAGTCGTCACCAACTATGGCTACACCTTC. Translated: CASSLVVTNYGYTF.

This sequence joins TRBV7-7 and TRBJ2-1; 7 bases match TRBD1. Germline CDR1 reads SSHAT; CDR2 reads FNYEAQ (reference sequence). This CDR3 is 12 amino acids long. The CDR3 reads CAVRDSPNEQFF. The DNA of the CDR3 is TGTGCTGTCCGGGACAGCCCCAATGAGCAGTTCTTC.

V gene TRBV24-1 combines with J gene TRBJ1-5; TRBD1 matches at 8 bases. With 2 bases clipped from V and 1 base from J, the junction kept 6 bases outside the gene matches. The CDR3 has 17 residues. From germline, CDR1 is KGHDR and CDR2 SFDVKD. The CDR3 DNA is TGTGCCACCAGTGATTCCAGGACAGGGAGCAGCAATCAGCCCCAGCATTTT. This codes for CATSDSRTGSSNQPQHF.

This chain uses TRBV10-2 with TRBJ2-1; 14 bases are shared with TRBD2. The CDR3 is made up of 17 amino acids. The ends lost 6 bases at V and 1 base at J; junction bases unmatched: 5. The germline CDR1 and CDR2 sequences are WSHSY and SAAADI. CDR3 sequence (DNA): TGCGCCAGCAGGAGGACTAGCGGGGGGTTGTCCTACAATGAGCAGTTCTTC. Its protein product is CASRRTSGGLSYNEQFF.

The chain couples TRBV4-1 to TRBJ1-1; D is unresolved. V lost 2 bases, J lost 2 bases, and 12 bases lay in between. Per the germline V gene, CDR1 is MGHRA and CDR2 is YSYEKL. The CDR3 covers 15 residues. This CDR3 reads CASSQPGFFNTEAFF. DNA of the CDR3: TGCGCCAGCAGCCAACCGGGATTTTTTAACACTGAAGCTTTCTTT.

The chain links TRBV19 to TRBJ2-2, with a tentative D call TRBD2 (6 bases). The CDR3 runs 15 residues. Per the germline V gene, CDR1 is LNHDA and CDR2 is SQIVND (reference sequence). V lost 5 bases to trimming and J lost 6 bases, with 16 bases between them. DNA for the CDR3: TGTGCCAGTAGTGCGGAGGGCAGGATGTCCGGGGAGCTGTTTTTT. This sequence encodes CASSAEGRMSGELFF. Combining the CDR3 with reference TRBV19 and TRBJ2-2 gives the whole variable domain DGGITQSPKYLFRKEGQNVTLSCEQNLNHDAMYWYRQDPGQGLRLIYYSQIVNDFQKGDIAEGYSVSREKKESFPLTVTSAQKNPTAFYLCASSAEGRMSGELFFGEGSRLTVL.

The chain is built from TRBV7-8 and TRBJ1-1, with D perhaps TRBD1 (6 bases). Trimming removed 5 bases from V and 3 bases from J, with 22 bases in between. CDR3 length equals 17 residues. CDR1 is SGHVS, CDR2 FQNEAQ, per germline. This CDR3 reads CASSPTRGGNGDTEAFF. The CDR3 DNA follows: TGTGCCAGCAGCCCCACCCGGGGGGGCAATGGGGACACTGAAGCTTTCTTT.

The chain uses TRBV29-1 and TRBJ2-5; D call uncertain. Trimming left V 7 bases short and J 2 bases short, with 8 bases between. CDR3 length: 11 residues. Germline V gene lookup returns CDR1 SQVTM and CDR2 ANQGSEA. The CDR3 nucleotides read TGCAGCGCCAGACCGCAAGAGACCCAGTACTTC. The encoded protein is CSARPQETQYF.

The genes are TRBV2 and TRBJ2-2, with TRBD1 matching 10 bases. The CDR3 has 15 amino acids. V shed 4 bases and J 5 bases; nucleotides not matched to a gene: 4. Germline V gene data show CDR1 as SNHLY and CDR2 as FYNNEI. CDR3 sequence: CASSVWTGGTGELFF. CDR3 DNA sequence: TGTGCCAGCAGTGTCTGGACAGGGGGAACCGGGGAGCTGTTTTTT.

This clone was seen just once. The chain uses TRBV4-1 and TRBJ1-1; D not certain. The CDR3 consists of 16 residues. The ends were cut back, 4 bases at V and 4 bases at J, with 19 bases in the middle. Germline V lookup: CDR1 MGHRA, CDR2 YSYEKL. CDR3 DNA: TGCGCCAGCAGCCCCTCTCAGAGGACCTACGGCACTGAAGCTTTCTTT. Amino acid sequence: CASSPSQRTYGTEAFF.

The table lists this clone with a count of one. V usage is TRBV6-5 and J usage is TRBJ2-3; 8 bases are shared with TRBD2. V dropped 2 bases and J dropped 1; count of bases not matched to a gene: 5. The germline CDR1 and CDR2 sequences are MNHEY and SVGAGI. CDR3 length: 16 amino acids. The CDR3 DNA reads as TGTGCCAGCAGTTACCGGCGGGGGGCCGGCACAGATACGCAGTATTTT. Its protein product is CASSYRRGAGTDTQYF.

The CDR3 is CASSGAVTAGTDTQYF. The CDR3 coding sequence is TGTGCCAGCAGCGGCGCGGTGACGGCGGGCACAGATACGCAGTATTTT. This chain connects TRBV9 to TRBJ2-3; D uncertain. CDR3 length: 16 amino acids. V dropped 3 bases and J dropped 1 base, with 15 bases sitting between them. Germline V gene sequence: CDR1 SGDLS, CDR2 YYNGEE.

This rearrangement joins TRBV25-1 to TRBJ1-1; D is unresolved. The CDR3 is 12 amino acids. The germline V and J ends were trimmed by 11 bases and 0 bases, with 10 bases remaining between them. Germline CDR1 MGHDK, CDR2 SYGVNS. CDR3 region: CASRRVNTEAFF. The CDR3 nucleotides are TGTGCCTCTCGCCGGGTGAACACTGAAGCTTTCTTT.

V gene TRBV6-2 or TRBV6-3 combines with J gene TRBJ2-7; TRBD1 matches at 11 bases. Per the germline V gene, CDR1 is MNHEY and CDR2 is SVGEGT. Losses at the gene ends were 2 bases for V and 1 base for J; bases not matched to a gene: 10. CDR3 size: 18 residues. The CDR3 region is CASSYLGTGTGGSYEQYF. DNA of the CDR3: TGTGCCAGCAGTTACCTGGGGACCGGGACAGGGGGATCCTACGAGCAGTACTTC.

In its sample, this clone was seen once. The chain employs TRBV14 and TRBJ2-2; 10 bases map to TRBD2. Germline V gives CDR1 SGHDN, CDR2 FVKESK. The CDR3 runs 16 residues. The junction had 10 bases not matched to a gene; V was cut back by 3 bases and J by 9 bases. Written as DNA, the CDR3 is TGTGCCAGCAGCCACGGACAGCGGGGGGGACAGAGGGAGCTGTTTTTT. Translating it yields CASSHGQRGGQRELFF.

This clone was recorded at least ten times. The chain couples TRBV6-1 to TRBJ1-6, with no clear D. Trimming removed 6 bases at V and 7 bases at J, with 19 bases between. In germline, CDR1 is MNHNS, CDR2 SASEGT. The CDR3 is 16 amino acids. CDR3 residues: CASRELATSLNSPLHF. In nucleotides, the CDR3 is TGTGCCAGCAGGGAACTCGCGACAAGTTTGAATTCACCCCTCCACTTT.

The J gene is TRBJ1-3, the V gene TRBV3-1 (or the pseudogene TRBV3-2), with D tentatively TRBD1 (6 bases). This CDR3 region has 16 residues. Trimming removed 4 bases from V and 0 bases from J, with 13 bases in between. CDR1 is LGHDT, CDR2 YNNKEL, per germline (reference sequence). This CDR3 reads CASSRTGSHSGNTIYF. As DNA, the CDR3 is TGTGCCAGCAGCCGAACAGGGTCCCACTCTGGAAACACCATATATTTT.